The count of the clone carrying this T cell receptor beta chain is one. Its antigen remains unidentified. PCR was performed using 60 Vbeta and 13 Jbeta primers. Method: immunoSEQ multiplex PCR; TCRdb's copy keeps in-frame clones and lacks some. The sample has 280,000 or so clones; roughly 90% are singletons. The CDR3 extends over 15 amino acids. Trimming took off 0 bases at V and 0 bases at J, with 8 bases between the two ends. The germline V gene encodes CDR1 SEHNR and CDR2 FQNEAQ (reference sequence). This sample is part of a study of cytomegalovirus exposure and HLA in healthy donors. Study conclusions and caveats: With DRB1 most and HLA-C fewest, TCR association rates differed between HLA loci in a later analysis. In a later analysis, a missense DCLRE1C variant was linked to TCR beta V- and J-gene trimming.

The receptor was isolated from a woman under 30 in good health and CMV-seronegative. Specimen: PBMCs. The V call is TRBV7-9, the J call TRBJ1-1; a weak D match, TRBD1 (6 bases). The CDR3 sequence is CASSLAGQMNTEAFF. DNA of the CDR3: TGTGCCAGCAGCTTAGCCGGACAGATGAACACTGAAGCTTTCTTT.